Below are 3 T cell receptor beta chains sequenced from a single sample in a study of human T cells and chemical hapten exposure. TCRdb reprocessed the RACE reads with MiXCR, giving one entry per CDR3 protein. The sample consists of 85,000 to 130,000 distinct CDR3 sequences, 9.5% to 15% of them appearing once. Time point reported: pre-sensitization, week 0. Treatment: therapeutic diphenylcyclopropenone sensitization with weekly scalp DPC. The starting material was whole blood, obtained in connection with sensitization to the hapten diphenylcyclopropenone (DPC). Every receptor here comes from a woman in her fifties or sixties with alopecia areata. Some clones in this sample may be carry-over from other donors' samples.

This clonotype was seen a handful of times. The chain links TRBV11-3 to TRBJ2-3, with TRBD2 as a possible D gene (5 bases). The V end lost 2 bases, the J end lost 2 bases, and 14 bases lay between the germline ends. Germline assignment: CDR1 SGHNT and CDR2 YENEEA. There are 16 residues in the CDR3. The CDR3 here is CASSLSPGIYTDTQYF. The CDR3 DNA reads TGTGCCAGCAGCTTATCGCCGGGGATATACACAGATACGCAGTATTTT.

This clonotype occurred a few times. This chain joins TRBV24-1 and TRBJ2-2; D possibly corresponds to TRBD1 (6 bases). The CDR3 consists of 14 residues. V lost 2 bases and J lost 5, with 8 bases in between. The germline V gene has CDR1 KGHDR and CDR2 SFDVKD. CDR3 sequence reads: CATSDYRVTGELFF. Here the CDR3 DNA reads TGTGCCACCAGTGATTACAGGGTAACCGGGGAGCTGTTTTTT.

This clonotype was seen more than once but under ten times. This chain connects TRBV20-1 to TRBJ1-2, with a possible D match to TRBD1 (5 bases). The germline V gene encodes CDR1 DFQATT and CDR2 SNEGSKA (reference sequence). V lost 6 bases to trimming and J lost 6 bases, with 14 bases between them. This CDR3 has 12 amino acids. The chain's CDR3 is CSANKGTHGYTF. CDR3 nucleotide sequence: TGCAGTGCAAACAAAGGGACCCATGGCTACACCTTC.